This T cell receptor beta chain emerged from a study of blood T cell repertoires in COVID-19. Study summary: Both acute and convalescent COVID-19 samples were obtained from the United States, Italy and Spain. In each case, the material was cDNA or gDNA derived from T cells, B-cell-depleted T cells, or PBMCs.

The age range of participants was roughly 18 to 90 years, with residence in roughly 25 US areas. Participant-reported clinical history was the basis for cohort assignment. Some clones are missing from TCRdb's copy, which holds only in-frame ones; the method was immunoSEQ multiplex PCR. This repertoire shows a few hundred thousand clones, about 90% found once; its top ten account for around 6%. Material: PBMCs or T cells enriched from blood (not recorded which). The TCR sequence derives from a woman younger than 45 who had recovered from COVID-19.

The CDR3 loop is CASSRSGGTTGELFF. The CDR3 bases are TGTGCCAGCAGCCGAAGCGGGGGGACGACCGGGGAGCTGTTTTTT. The chain recombines TRBV7-9 with TRBJ2-2; TRBD2 matches at 9 bases. Germline V gene sequence: CDR1 SEHNR, CDR2 FQNEAQ (reference sequence). The CDR3 is 15 residues long. J lost 5 bases, V lost 5 bases, and 6 bases had no gene match.